This TCR beta chain originates from a study of blood T cell repertoires in COVID-19. Study as a whole: COVID-19 samples, acute and convalescent, were from the United States, Italy and Spain. PBMCs, B-cell-depleted T cells, or T cells were the source of the cDNA or gDNA that made up the material.

Original processing methods: The assay estimated nucleated cells by amplifying reference gene primers. Clones were read by immunoSEQ multiplex PCR, and TCRdb kept only the in-frame ones, dropping some. V and J calls and clone size follow that table, whereas D and trimming were derived from the DNA. The sample has approximately 150,000 clones, 88% seen once. The ends were cut back, 0 bases at V and 7 bases at J, with 22 bases in the middle. Germline loops: CDR1 SGHRS, CDR2 YFSETQ. The CDR3 is 17 amino acids. This clone was detected once. During active infection, Seattle patients enrolled and were then monitored through disease.

The sequencing sample was made of peripheral blood. The V gene is TRBV5-1, the J gene TRBJ1-2; D gene unclear. The receptor's source is a human donor with COVID-19, enrolled during active disease. The donor label of this sample is uncertain. The CDR3: CASSLARALLGGSGYTF. CDR3 coding DNA: TGCGCCAGCAGCTTGGCCCGGGCCTTGCTGGGAGGTAGTGGCTACACCTTC.